The T cell receptor (beta chain) described here comes from a study of Graves' ophthalmopathy and Graves' hyperthyroidism. Study as a whole: The collection of peripheral blood took place at initial diagnosis, before any treatment.

For donors with ophthalmopathy, the disease showed moderate-to-severe activity, reached CAS ≥3 and NOSPECS ≥4, and had lasted under 3 months. About this clonotype: Its antigen is not identified. At one boundary the junction diverges from the germline segment, which might be a read error.

Amplification of the TCR beta CDR3 regions used RNA transcripts (as template). An initial RT-PCR round employing HTBI primers preceded a second-round multiplex PCR. TCRdb processed the multiplex PCR reads anew with MiXCR; each CDR3 protein has one entry. Of over 650,000 distinct CDR3 sequences in the sample, about 40% are singletons; the top ten hold roughly 3%. CDR1 is ENHRY and CDR2 is SYGVKD in the germline V gene. CDR3 length: 15 residues. Whole-study findings and limits: In blood, most expanded thyroid clonotypes above 0.001 frequency were also detected.

Sequencing was done on a sample of peripheral blood. This TCR was sampled from an adult man with Graves' ophthalmopathy. The chain recombines TRBV10-3 with TRBJ2-5; TRBD1 matches at 8 bases. This CDR3 reads CASSGDRFYQETQYF. CDR3 sequence (DNA): TGTGCCAGCAGTGGGGACAGGTTCTACCAAGAGACCCAGTACTTC.